Listed below are T cell receptor beta chains from one sample, sequenced in a study of blood T cell repertoires in COVID-19. Using immunoSEQ multiplex PCR, the repertoire was profiled, and TCRdb retains in-frame clones only, with some absent. The sample lists tens of thousands of clones; roughly four fifths were seen once. The specimen sequenced was peripheral blood. All receptors come from a human donor in a cohort sampled during active COVID-19. CDR3s include the opening cysteine and the closing phenylalanine or tryptophan. A D gene is named only where the DNA matches it firmly. A row's size may be missing; if present it is once, few, many or a size class.

clone size,D gene,J gene,V gene,CDR3 DNA,CDR3 protein
.,TRBD2,TRBJ2-1,TRBV7-9,TGTGCCAGCAGCTTAAGTCAGACACTAGCGCGATATGGGCAGTTCTTC,CASSLSQTLARYGQFF
.,.,TRBJ2-7,TRBV19,TGTGCCAGTAAGTTTGGACACAGCTCCTACGAGCAGTACTTC,CASKFGHSSYEQYF
.,.,TRBJ1-2,TRBV30,TGTGCCTGGAGTGAGGTAGGGGGAAAGAGTGGCTACACCTTC,CAWSEVGGKSGYTF
once,TRBD1,TRBJ1-1,TRBV7-3,TGTGCCAGCAGCACCTCCCAGGGGGCTGAAGCTTTCTTT,CASSTSQGAEAFF
.,TRBD1,TRBJ2-7,TRBV6-6,TGTGCCAGCAGTCGGGACAGCTACGAGCAGTACTTC,CASSRDSYEQYF
once,TRBD1,TRBJ2-7,TRBV4-3,TGCGCCAGCAGCCAGCGGACAGGCCCCTACGAGCAGTACTTC,CASSQRTGPYEQYF
.,TRBD1,TRBJ1-4,TRBV5-1,TGCGCCAGCAGCCCTCGACAGGGCGGGGAAAAACTGTTTTTT,CASSPRQGGEKLFF
.,.,TRBJ2-2,TRBV11-2,TGTGCCAGCAGCTTAGAGGGAGGCAGAAGCACCGGGGAGCTGTTTTTT,CASSLEGGRSTGELFF
.,.,TRBJ2-5,TRBV6-5,TGTGCCAGCAGAGGCGGGGGCCTCCAAGAGACCCAGTACTTC,CASRGGGLQETQYF
.,.,TRBJ2-5,TRBV28,TGTGCCAGCAGTTTAAGTGCGCCATCAGAGACCCAGTACTTC,CASSLSAPSETQYF
.,TRBD2,TRBJ2-5,TRBV27,TGTGCCAGCAGCCTGGGGACTAGGGGGGAGACCCAGTACTTC,CASSLGTRGETQYF
.,.,TRBJ2-2,TRBV6-5,TGTGCCAGCAGGGCCGACAGGAGTGCCGGGGAGCTGTTTTTT,CASRADRSAGELFF
.,TRBD2,TRBJ2-3,TRBV30,TGTGGGTACTGGGGTCGGGGGGGCACAGATACGCAGTATTTT,CGYWGRGGTDTQYF
.,TRBD1,TRBJ1-6,TRBV7-9,TGTGCCAGCAGCTCACGACAGGGCTTTAATTCACCCCTCCACTTT,CASSSRQGFNSPLHF
.,.,TRBJ1-2,TRBV6-5,TGTGCCAGCTTTGAACAGGGTACCTATGGCTACACCTTC,CASFEQGTYGYTF
.,TRBD1,TRBJ2-5,TRBV7-9,TGTGCCAGCAGGTTTCTAGGGGGCGAGACCCAGTACTTC,CASRFLGGETQYF
.,.,TRBJ1-1,TRBV6-5,TGTGCCAGCAGACCCAGGACTGAAGCTTTCTTT,CASRPRTEAFF
.,TRBD1,TRBJ2-1,TRBV5-1,TGCGCCAGCAGCTTGGGGGGCGGACAGGGGCAGGATGAGCAGTTCTTC,CASSLGGGQGQDEQFF